This entry lists 31 T cell receptor beta chains sequenced from one sample in a study of regulatory T cells in long-lasting Graves disease. TCR beta libraries were built with iRepertoire HTBI primers and Arm-PCR of CDR3 regions. TCRdb re-called the multiplex PCR reads with MiXCR, one entry per CDR3 protein. This sample has a few hundred thousand distinct CDR3 sequences; 23% occur once, and the top ten carry around 26%. Specified time point: persistent/refractory GD, antithyroid drugs over 5 years with positive TRAb. PBMC RNA served as the TCR library source. Source: peripheral blood mononuclear cells (PBMCs), taken when the disease was refractory, from a patient treated with antithyroid drugs. All receptors derive from a female donor with Graves disease.

This clonotype was detected only a few times. The chain carries TRBV20-1 and TRBJ2-7; no reliable D call. The CDR3 runs to 13 residues. The V end was cut by 3 bases, the J end by 3 bases, with 12 bases between. Per the germline V gene, CDR1 is DFQATT and CDR2 is SNEGSKA (reference sequence). CDR3 nucleotides: TGCAGTGCTAGGCCTTCTCAACTCTACGAGCAGTACTTC. Translated, it gives CSARPSQLYEQYF.

This clonotype was picked up many times. V is TRBV6-1 and J is TRBJ2-5; the match to TRBD2 covers 11 bases. Trimming took 5 bases from V and 7 from J; bases not matched to a gene: 9. The CDR3 is 15 amino acids. Germline V lookup: CDR1 MNHNS, CDR2 SASEGT. The CDR3 region is CASSPRTSGSSTQYF. The CDR3 bases are TGTGCCAGCAGTCCCCGTACTAGCGGGAGTTCGACCCAGTACTTC.

This chain connects TRBV2 to TRBJ2-5, with 9 bases that match TRBD1. The CDR3 is 17 residues long. The junction had 15 bases not matched to a gene; V was cut back by 8 bases and J by 2 bases. Germline CDR1 reads SNHLY; CDR2 reads FYNNEI. For the CDR3, the DNA is TGTGCCAGCTTGGGGCGCGTCCGGGACAGGGTACAAGAGACCCAGTACTTC. Protein sequence: CASLGRVRDRVQETQYF.

As for this clonotype: A far larger clone differs by one base, so this is likely a read error. CDR3 region: CASSSSGTSGNEQYF. The DNA of the CDR3 is TGTGCCAGCAGTTCGTCCGGGACTAGCGGGAATGAGCAGTACTTC. The chain combines TRBV7-2 with TRBJ2-7; TRBD2 aligns across 13 bases. Germline values: CDR1 SGHTA, CDR2 FQGNSA. The V gene end was trimmed by 6 bases and the J gene end by 7 bases; junction bases not matched to a gene: 9. The CDR3 is 15 residues long.

In its sample, this clonotype was seen many times. The V and J genes are TRBV12-3 or TRBV12-4 and TRBJ2-7; 11 bases agree with TRBD2. V shed 8 bases and J 1 base; nucleotides not matched to a gene: 7. The CDR3 runs 15 residues. The CDR3 region is CASCKGLAESYEQYF. The CDR3 coding sequence is TGTGCCAGCTGTAAGGGACTAGCGGAGTCCTACGAGCAGTACTTC.

This clonotype was recorded many times. This chain uses TRBV20-1 with TRBJ2-4; TRBD2 matches at 7 bases. The junction had 5 bases not matched to a gene; V was cut back by 1 base and J by 2 bases. Germline V lookup: CDR1 DFQATT, CDR2 SNEGSKA (reference sequence). The CDR3 loop spans 15 amino acids. The CDR3 spells CSARGLGGTKNIQYF. In DNA, the CDR3 is TGCAGTGCTAGAGGCTTGGGGGGGACCAAAAACATTCAGTACTTC.

At least ten counts were recorded for this clonotype. J is TRBJ2-7 and V is TRBV6-1, with 7 bases that match TRBD1. The CDR3 has 14 residues. Germline V gene lookup returns CDR1 MNHNS and CDR2 SASEGT. With V trimmed by 5 bases and J by 3 bases, 7 bases remained unmatched. The CDR3 sequence is CASSRIDRDYEQYF. In DNA form, the CDR3 reads TGTGCCAGCAGTAGAATCGACAGGGACTACGAGCAGTACTTC.

This clonotype has only a few counts. This chain connects TRBV3-1 to TRBJ1-5; D is unresolved. The germline gives CDR1 LGHDT, CDR2 YNNKEL (reference sequence). CDR3 length equals 15 residues. Trimming shortened V by 6 bases and J by 0 bases, and 12 bases separated the two germline ends. The CDR3 protein is CASSPGSNSNQPQHF. The CDR3 DNA follows: TGTGCCAGCAGTCCCGGGTCAAATAGCAATCAGCCCCAGCATTTT.

In its sample, this clonotype was seen once. This sequence joins TRBV5-5 and TRBJ1-2; perhaps TRBD1 as D (5 bases). The CDR3 runs 12 residues. The V and J ends lost 1 base and 14 bases respectively, with 15 bases between them. Germline values: CDR1 SGHKS, CDR2 YYEKEE (reference sequence). CDR3 DNA sequence: TGTGCCAGCAGCTTGAACCCCGGGGCCGAGACCTTC. Its translation is CASSLNPGAETF.

V and J are TRBV6-1 and TRBJ2-1; 7 bases line up with TRBD2. V shed 4 bases, J shed 2 bases, and the junction held 8 bases outside the gene matches. In germline, CDR1 is MNHNS, CDR2 SASEGT. This CDR3 has 16 amino acids. The CDR3 DNA sequence: TGTGCCAGCAGTGGATCTAGCGGAGCCACCTACAATGAGCAGTTCTTC. This encodes CASSGSSGATYNEQFF.

The V and J genes are TRBV29-1 and TRBJ2-1, with TRBD2 identical over 8 bases. The CDR3 extends over 14 amino acids. Germline loops: CDR1 SQVTM, CDR2 ANQGSEA. The V and J ends lost 4 bases and 7 bases, in that order; junction bases with no gene match: 9. CDR3 DNA sequence: TGCAGCGTTGGGGACGGGAGGGCCGTGAATGAGCAGTTCTTC. Translating it yields CSVGDGRAVNEQFF.

This rearrangement joins TRBV24-1 to TRBJ2-3; 11 bases agree with TRBD1. The CDR3 extends over 17 amino acids. Germline CDR1 is KGHDR and CDR2 is SFDVKD. J gave up 3 bases and V 4 bases, and 8 bases lay outside the gene matches. CDR3 sequence: CATSDEGQGVKTDTQYF. In DNA form, the CDR3 reads TGTGCCACCAGTGACGAGGGACAGGGGGTAAAGACAGATACGCAGTATTTT.

V usage is TRBV5-1 and J usage is TRBJ2-1; TRBD2 aligns across 12 bases. The CDR3 runs 16 residues. Germline V lookup: CDR1 SGHRS, CDR2 YFSETQ. The V gene end was trimmed by 5 bases and the J gene end by 9 bases; junction bases not matched to a gene: 12. The CDR3: CASSSLAGGPSPEQFF. CDR3 coding DNA: TGCGCCAGCAGTTCTCTAGCGGGAGGGCCGAGTCCTGAGCAGTTCTTC.

This clonotype was picked up many times. The CDR3 protein is CASRQERSSYEQYF. CDR3 bases: TGTGCCAGCAGGCAAGAAAGGAGCTCCTACGAGCAGTACTTC. The rearrangement joins TRBV2 to TRBJ2-7; D gene uncertain. V shed 6 bases and J shed 0 bases, with 12 bases lying between them. Looked up from germline, CDR1 is SNHLY and CDR2 is FYNNEI. CDR3 length: 14 residues.

V and J are TRBV28 and TRBJ2-5; TRBD1 matches at 8 bases. The germline V gene has CDR1 MDHEN and CDR2 SYDVKM. V lost 10 bases, J lost 6 bases, and 19 bases stayed unmatched. The CDR3 sequence is 16 residues long. CDR3 coding DNA: TGTGCCACCAGGCTGGGCAGGGGGCTCCTGGGGCAGACCCAGTACTTC. Protein product: CATRLGRGLLGQTQYF.

This chain joins TRBV25-1 and TRBJ2-7, with D perhaps given as TRBD1 or TRBD2 (5 bases each). V lost 5 bases and J 3 bases, leaving 11 bases between the germline ends. Germline-derived CDR1 and CDR2 are MGHDK and SYGVNS. The CDR3 length is 13 residues. The CDR3 DNA is TGTGCCAGCAGTCCCTGGGACCACTACGAGCAGTACTTC. It specifies CASSPWDHYEQYF.

This clonotype was seen at least ten times. The V and J genes are TRBV28 and TRBJ2-4; 8 positions match TRBD1. Germline V gene sequence: CDR1 MDHEN, CDR2 SYDVKM. Trimming removed 9 bases from V and 2 bases from J; junction bases left unmatched: 9. The CDR3 contains 15 residues. CDR3 sequence (DNA): TGTGCCAGTCATGGACAGGGAAAAACCAAAAACATTCAGTACTTC. This gives the protein CASHGQGKTKNIQYF.

This clonotype was detected many times. V usage is TRBV6-1 and J usage is TRBJ2-5; D is unclear. This CDR3 has 14 amino acids. Per germline, CDR1 MNHNS and CDR2 SASEGT. With 6 bases removed from V and 2 bases from J, the gap between germline ends came to 13 bases. Here the CDR3 DNA reads TGTGCCAGCAGGGAGACGAGACTGCAAGAGACCCAGTACTTC. It yields the protein CASRETRLQETQYF.

The gene calls are TRBV7-9 and TRBJ1-1; 7 nucleotides agree with TRBD1. Germline V gene sequence: CDR1 SEHNR, CDR2 FQNEAQ (reference sequence). This CDR3 has 15 residues. V lost 5 bases and J lost 6; bases outside the gene matches: 12. CDR3: CASSPDYRGLAEAFF. In nucleotides, the CDR3 is TGTGCCAGCAGCCCCGACTACAGGGGTTTGGCTGAAGCTTTCTTT.

To note about this clonotype: Given a much more abundant clone one base away, this may be a read error. The gene calls are TRBV28 and TRBJ1-5; TRBD1 might be the D (6 bases). CDR3 length: 15 residues. V was pared by 4 bases and J by 3 bases, with 13 bases between. Germline values: CDR1 MDHEN, CDR2 SYDVKM. The CDR3 loop is CASSSSGGPNQPQHF. In DNA, the CDR3 is TGTGCCAGCAGTTCATCCGGGGGGCCCAATCAGCCCCAGCATTTT.

The table lists this clonotype with a few counts. The chain has TRBV29-1 and TRBJ2-7; D uncertain. This CDR3 has 13 amino acids. From germline, CDR1 is SQVTM and CDR2 ANQGSEA. V was shortened by 4 bases and J by 5 bases, with 15 bases between the two germline ends. The chain's CDR3 is CSVVLGGADEQYF. CDR3 nucleotide sequence: TGCAGCGTTGTGCTGGGTGGTGCCGACGAGCAGTACTTC.

This chain links TRBV29-1 with TRBJ2-5, with D possibly being TRBD1 or TRBD2 (5 bases each). Germline CDR1 SQVTM, CDR2 ANQGSEA. This CDR3 region has 14 residues. V was trimmed by 6 bases and J by 5 bases, leaving 19 bases between them. This CDR3 reads CSVRTVRGGETQYF. The CDR3 nucleotides are TGCAGCGTCCGAACGGTCCGGGGCGGGGAGACCCAGTACTTC.

This clonotype occurred many times. The chain is built from TRBV25-1 and TRBJ1-4; D might be TRBD1 (6 bases). The V end lost 0 bases, the J end lost 8 bases, and 16 bases lay between the germline ends. Germline V CDR1 and CDR2: MGHDK, SYGVNS. This CDR3 spans 16 amino acids. The CDR3 DNA is TGTGCCAGCAGTGAATATGACAGGACGGAATGGGAAAAACTGTTTTTT. Its protein is CASSEYDRTEWEKLFF.

This clonotype came up many times. The chain is built from TRBV4-1 and TRBJ1-4, with 8 bases aligning to TRBD1. V was pared by 3 bases and J by 7 bases, with 7 bases of the junction left unmatched. The germline V gene encodes CDR1 MGHRA and CDR2 YSYEKL. The CDR3 sequence is 15 residues long. CDR3 DNA: TGCGCCAGCAGCCATCCCGGACAGGGAGGTGAAAAACTGTTTTTT. This translates into CASSHPGQGGEKLFF.

V is TRBV7-2 and J is TRBJ2-5; 7 bases are a match to TRBD1. Germline-derived CDR1 and CDR2 are SGHTA and FQGNSA. J gave up 2 bases and V 5 bases, and 5 bases lay outside the gene matches. This CDR3 comprises 14 residues. The CDR3 DNA sequence: TGTGCCAGCAGCCACGGGGACAGACAAGAGACCCAGTACTTC. Translation: CASSHGDRQETQYF.

The chain links TRBV4-3 to TRBJ2-2; D remains unclear. The CDR3 spans 14 residues. V lost 2 bases, J lost 4 bases, and 8 bases lay in between. CDR1 and CDR2 (germline): LGHNA, YSLEER. The CDR3 region has the DNA TGCGCCAGCAGCCAAATACGGCTCACCGGGGAGCTGTTTTTT. It is translated as CASSQIRLTGELFF.

The rearrangement uses TRBV9 and TRBJ1-2; no reliable D call. The germline V gene has CDR1 SGDLS and CDR2 YYNGEE. The CDR3 contains 13 residues. The V gene lost 5 bases and the J gene lost 3 bases, with 11 bases spanning the gap. DNA of the CDR3: TGTGCCAGCAGTGCGGGTAAGGACTATGGCTACACCTTC. Translation: CASSAGKDYGYTF. Complete variable domain (other parts from reference TRBV9 and TRBJ1-2): DSGVTQTPKHLITATGQRVTLRCSPRSGDLSVYWYQQSLDQGLQFLIQYYNGEERAKGNILERFSAQQFPDLHSELNLSSLELGDSALYFCASSAGKDYGYTFGSGTRLTVV.

This chain uses TRBV28 with TRBJ2-4; TRBD2 agrees at 13 bases. Per the germline V gene, CDR1 is MDHEN and CDR2 is SYDVKM. The CDR3 spans 17 residues. V was clipped by 6 bases and J by 1 base; unmatched bases: 6. CDR3 protein: CASSRTSGSRAKNIQYF. The CDR3 DNA reads TGTGCCAGCAGCAGGACTAGCGGGAGTCGGGCCAAAAACATTCAGTACTTC.

This clonotype was seen a handful of times. The chain carries TRBV7-2 and TRBJ1-2; D is unclear. V was clipped by 5 bases and J by 3 bases, with 25 bases between them. Germline assignment: CDR1 SGHTA and CDR2 FQGNSA. This CDR3 is 18 amino acids long. The CDR3 is CASSLGLFSLTSDYGYTF. The CDR3, as DNA: TGTGCCAGCAGCCTCGGGCTTTTTTCACTTACTTCTGACTATGGCTACACCTTC.

At least ten counts were recorded for this clonotype. The V and J genes are TRBV2 and TRBJ1-5, with 7 bases lining up with TRBD1. V dropped 6 bases and J dropped 4; count of bases not matched to a gene: 3. The germline gives CDR1 SNHLY, CDR2 FYNNEI. The CDR3 length is 13 residues. The DNA of the CDR3 is TGTGCCAGCAGGGAGGACAGGAATCAGCCCCAGCATTTT. This codes for CASREDRNQPQHF.

This chain links TRBV19 with TRBJ1-5; D uncertain. The ends were cut back, 6 bases at V and 0 bases at J, with 9 bases in the middle. CDR1 and CDR2 (germline): LNHDA, SQIVND (reference sequence). CDR3 length equals 14 residues. Here the CDR3 reads CASRRQDSNQPQHF. The CDR3 DNA reads TGTGCCAGTAGACGGCAAGATAGCAATCAGCCCCAGCATTTT. Full variable domain (remainder filled in from reference TRBV19 and TRBJ1-5): DGGITQSPKYLFRKEGQNVTLSCEQNLNHDAMYWYRQDPGQGLRLIYYSQIVNDFQKGDIAEGYSVSREKKESFPLTVTSAQKNPTAFYLCASRRQDSNQPQHFGDGTRLSIL.